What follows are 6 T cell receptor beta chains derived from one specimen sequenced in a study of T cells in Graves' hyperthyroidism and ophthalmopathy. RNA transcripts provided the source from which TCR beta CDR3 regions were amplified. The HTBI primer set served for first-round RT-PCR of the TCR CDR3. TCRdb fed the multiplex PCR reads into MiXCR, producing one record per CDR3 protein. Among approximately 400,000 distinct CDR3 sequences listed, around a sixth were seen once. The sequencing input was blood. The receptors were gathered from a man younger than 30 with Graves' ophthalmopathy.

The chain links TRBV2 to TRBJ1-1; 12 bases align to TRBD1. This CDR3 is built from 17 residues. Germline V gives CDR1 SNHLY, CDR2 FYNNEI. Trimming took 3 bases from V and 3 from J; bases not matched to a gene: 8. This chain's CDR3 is CASSDGTGGARYTEAFF. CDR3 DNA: TGTGCCAGCAGTGACGGGACAGGGGGCGCGAGGTACACTGAAGCTTTCTTT.

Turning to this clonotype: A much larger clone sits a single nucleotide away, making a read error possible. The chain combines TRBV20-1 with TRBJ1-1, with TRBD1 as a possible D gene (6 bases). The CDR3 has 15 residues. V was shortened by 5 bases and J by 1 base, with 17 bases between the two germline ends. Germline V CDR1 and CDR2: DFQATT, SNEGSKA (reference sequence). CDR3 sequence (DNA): TGCAGTGCTTCCGGGGGCAGCAAGGGGAACACTGAAGCTTTCTTT. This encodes CSASGGSKGNTEAFF.

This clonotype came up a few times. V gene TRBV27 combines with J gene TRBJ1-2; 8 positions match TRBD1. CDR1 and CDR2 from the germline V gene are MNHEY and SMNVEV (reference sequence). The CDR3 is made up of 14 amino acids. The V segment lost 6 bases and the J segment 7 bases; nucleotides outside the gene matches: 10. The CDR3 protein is CASRRTGSRTGYTF. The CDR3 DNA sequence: TGTGCCAGCAGACGGACAGGGTCAAGGACTGGCTACACCTTC.

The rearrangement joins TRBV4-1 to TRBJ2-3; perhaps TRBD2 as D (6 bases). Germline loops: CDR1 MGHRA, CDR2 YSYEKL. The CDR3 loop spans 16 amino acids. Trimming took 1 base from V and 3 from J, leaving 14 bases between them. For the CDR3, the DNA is TGCGCCAGCAGCCAAGGCCCAGGCGGGGAAACAGATACGCAGTATTTT. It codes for CASSQGPGGETDTQYF.

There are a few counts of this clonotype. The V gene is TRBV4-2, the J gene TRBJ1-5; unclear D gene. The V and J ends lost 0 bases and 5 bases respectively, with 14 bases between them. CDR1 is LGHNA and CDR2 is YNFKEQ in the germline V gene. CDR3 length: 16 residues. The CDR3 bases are TGTGCCAGCAGCCAAGATCTGTGGGCGGATTATCAGCCCCAGCATTTT. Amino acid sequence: CASSQDLWADYQPQHF.

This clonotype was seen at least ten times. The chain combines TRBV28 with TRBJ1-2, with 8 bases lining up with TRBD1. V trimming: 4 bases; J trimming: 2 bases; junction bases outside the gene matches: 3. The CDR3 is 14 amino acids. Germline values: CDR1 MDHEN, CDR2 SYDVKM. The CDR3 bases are TGTGCCAGCAGTTCAGGACAGGGCAACTATGGCTACACCTTC. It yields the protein CASSSGQGNYGYTF.